The T cell receptor (beta chain) under discussion was sequenced for a study of OX40 agonist ivuxolimab in advanced cancers. Study in general: The treatment was a fully human IgG2 OX40 agonist, ivuxolimab. Overall study findings and caveats: Within 6 weeks, CD4+ and CD8+ blood T cells expanded clonally at 0.1 to 3.0 mg/kg.

About this clone: The antigen is not known.

Data came from immunoSEQ multiplex PCR; TCRdb stores just in-frame clones and leaves some out. The sample records 50,000 to 65,000 clones, approximately 90% being singletons. Germline V lookup: CDR1 MNHEY, CDR2 SVGAGI. Trimming took off 5 bases at V and 2 bases at J, with 12 bases between the two ends. The CDR3 length is 14 residues. The chain uses TRBV6-5 and TRBJ1-1; the D is unclear. The starting material was CD4+ or CD8+ T cells sorted from blood, obtained in a trial of the OX40 agonist ivuxolimab. The receptor comes from an adult with an advanced solid tumor such as melanoma, head and neck, liver or kidney cancer. DNA for the CDR3: TGTGCCAGCAGTGCGAGGCTCGATAACACTGAAGCTTTCTTT. Protein: CASSARLDNTEAFF.